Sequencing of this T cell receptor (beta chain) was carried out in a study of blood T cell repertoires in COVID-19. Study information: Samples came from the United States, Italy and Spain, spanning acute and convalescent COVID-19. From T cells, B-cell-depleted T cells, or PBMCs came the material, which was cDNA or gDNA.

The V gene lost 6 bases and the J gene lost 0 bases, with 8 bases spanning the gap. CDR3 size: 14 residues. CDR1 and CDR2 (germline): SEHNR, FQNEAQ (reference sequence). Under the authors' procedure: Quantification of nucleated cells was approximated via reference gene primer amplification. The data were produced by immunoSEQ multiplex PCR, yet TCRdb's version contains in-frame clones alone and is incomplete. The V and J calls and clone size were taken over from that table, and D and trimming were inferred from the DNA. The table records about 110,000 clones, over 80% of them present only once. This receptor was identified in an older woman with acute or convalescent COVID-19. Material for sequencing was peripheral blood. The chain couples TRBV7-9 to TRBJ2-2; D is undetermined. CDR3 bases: TGTGCCAGCAGTTTTAGTACGAACACCGGGGAGCTGTTTTTT. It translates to CASSFSTNTGELFF.